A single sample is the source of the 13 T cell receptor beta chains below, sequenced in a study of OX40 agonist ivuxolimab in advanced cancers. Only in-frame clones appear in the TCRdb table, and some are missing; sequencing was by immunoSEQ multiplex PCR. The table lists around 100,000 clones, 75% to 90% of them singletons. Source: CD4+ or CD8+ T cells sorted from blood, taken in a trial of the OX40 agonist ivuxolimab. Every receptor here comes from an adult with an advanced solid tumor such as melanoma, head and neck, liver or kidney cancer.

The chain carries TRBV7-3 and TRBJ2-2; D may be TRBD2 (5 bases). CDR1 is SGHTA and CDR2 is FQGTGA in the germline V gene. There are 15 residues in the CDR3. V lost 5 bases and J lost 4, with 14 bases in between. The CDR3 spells CASSPAPRGTGELFF. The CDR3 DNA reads TGTGCCAGCAGCCCAGCCCCACGGGGCACCGGGGAGCTGTTTTTT.

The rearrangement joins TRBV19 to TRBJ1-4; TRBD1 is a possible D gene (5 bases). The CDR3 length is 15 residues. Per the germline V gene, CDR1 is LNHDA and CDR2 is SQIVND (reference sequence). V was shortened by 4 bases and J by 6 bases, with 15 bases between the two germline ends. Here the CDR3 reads CASSRRGDGDEKLFF. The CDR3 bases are TGTGCCAGTAGTAGAAGGGGCGATGGGGATGAAAAACTGTTTTTT.

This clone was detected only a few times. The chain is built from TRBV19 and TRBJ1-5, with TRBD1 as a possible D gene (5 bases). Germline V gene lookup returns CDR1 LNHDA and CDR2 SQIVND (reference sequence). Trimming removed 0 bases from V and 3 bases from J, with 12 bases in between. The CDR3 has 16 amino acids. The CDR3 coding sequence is TGTGCCAGTAGTATAGATCCGGACACCTACAATCAGCCCCAGCATTTT. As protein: CASSIDPDTYNQPQHF. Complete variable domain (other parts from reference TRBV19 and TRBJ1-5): DGGITQSPKYLFRKEGQNVTLSCEQNLNHDAMYWYRQDPGQGLRLIYYSQIVNDFQKGDIAEGYSVSREKKESFPLTVTSAQKNPTAFYLCASSIDPDTYNQPQHFGDGTRLSIL.

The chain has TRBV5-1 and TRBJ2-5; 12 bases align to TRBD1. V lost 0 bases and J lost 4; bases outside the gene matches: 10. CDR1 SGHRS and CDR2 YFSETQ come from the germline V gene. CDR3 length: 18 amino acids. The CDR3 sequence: CASSLGVVGQGAGETQYF. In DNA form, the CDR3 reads TGCGCCAGCAGCTTGGGAGTGGTGGGACAGGGGGCCGGAGAGACCCAGTACTTC.

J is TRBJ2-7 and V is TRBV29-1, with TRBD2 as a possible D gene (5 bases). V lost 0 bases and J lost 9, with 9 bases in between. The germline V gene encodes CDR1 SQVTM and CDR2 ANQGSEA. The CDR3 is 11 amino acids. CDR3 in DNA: TGCAGCGTTGAAGAGGGCGCGGGGCAGTACTTC. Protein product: CSVEEGAGQYF.

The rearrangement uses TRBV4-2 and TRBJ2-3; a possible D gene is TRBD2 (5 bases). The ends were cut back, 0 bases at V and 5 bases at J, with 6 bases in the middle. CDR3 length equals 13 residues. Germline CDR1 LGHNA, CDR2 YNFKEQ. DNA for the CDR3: TGTGCCAGCAGCCAAGATGGAGGAGATACGCAGTATTTT. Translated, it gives CASSQDGGDTQYF.

The CDR3 loop reads CASSPVVSQETQYF. Written as DNA, the CDR3 is TGTGCCAGCAGCCCTGTTGTCAGCCAAGAGACCCAGTACTTC. The genes are TRBV7-2 and TRBJ2-5; D gene ambiguous. Trimming stripped 5 bases from V and 1 base from J, with 11 bases between. The CDR3 is made up of 14 amino acids. Germline CDR1 and CDR2: SGHTA and FQGNSA.

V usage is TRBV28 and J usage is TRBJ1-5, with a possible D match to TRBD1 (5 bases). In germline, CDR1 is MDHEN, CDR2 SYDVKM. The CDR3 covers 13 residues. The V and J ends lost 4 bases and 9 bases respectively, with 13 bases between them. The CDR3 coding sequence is TGTGCCAGCAGTTCGGTGGGGGTAGGGCCCCAGCATTTT. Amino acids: CASSSVGVGPQHF. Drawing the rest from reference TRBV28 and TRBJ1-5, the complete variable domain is DVKVTQSSRYLVKRTGEKVFLECVQDMDHENMFWYRQDPGLGLRLIYFSYDVKMKEKGDIPEGYSVSREKKERFSLILESASTNQTSMYLCASSSVGVGPQHFGDGTRLSIL.

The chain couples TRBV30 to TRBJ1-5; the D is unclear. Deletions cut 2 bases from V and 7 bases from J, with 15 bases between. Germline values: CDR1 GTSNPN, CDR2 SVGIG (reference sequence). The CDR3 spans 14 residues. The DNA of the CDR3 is TGTGCCTGGAGTAGGGATAGTAGGAGACAGCCCCAGCATTTT. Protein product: CAWSRDSRRQPQHF.

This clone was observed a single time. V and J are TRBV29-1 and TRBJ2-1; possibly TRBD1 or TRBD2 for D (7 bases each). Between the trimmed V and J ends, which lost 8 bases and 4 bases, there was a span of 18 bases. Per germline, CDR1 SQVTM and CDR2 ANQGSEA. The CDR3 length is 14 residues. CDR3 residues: CSSDGQGGYNEQFF. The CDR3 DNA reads TGCAGCTCTGACGGGCAGGGGGGGTACAATGAGCAGTTCTTC.

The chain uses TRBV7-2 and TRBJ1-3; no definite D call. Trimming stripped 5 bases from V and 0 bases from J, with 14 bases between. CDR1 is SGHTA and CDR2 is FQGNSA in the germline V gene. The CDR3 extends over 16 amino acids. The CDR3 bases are TGTGCCAGCAGCCCAGGTTCGCAAAGCTCTGGAAACACCATATATTTT. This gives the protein CASSPGSQSSGNTIYF.

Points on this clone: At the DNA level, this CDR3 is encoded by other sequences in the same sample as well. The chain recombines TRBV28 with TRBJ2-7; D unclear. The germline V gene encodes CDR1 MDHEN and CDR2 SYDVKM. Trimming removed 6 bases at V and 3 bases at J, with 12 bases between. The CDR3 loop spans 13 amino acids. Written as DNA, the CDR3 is TGTGCCAGCAGCCTTAGACCAGGCTACGAGCAGTACTTC. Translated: CASSLRPGYEQYF.

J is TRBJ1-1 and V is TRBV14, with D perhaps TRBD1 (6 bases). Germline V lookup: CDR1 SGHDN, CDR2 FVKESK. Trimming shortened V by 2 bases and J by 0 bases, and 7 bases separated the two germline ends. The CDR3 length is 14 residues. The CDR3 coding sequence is TGTGCCAGCAGCCAAACAGGGATGAACACTGAAGCTTTCTTT. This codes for CASSQTGMNTEAFF.